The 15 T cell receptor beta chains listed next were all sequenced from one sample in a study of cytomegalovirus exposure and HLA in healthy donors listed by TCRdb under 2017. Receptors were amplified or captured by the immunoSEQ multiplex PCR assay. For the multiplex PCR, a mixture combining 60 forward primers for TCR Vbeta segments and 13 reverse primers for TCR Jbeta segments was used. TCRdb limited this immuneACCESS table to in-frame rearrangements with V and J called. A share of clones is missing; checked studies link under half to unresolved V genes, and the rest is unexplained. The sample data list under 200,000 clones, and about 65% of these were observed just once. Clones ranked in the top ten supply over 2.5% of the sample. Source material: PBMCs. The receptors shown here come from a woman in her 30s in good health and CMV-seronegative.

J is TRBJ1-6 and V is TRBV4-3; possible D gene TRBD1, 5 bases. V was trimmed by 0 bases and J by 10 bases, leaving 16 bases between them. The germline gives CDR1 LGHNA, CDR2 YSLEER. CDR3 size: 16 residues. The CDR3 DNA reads TGCGCCAGCAGCCAAGATTCCGGGGGGAGTAACTCACCCCTCCACTTT. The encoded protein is CASSQDSGGSNSPLHF.

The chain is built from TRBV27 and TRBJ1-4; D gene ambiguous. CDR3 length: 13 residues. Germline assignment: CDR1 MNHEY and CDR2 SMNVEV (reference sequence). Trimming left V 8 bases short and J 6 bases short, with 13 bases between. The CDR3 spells CASRGLGDEKLFF. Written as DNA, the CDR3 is TGTGCCAGCCGAGGACTGGGAGATGAAAAACTGTTTTTT. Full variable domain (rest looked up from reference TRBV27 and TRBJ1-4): EAQVTQNPRYLITVTGKKLTVTCSQNMNHEYMSWYRQDPGLGLRQIYYSMNVEVTDKGDVPEGYKVSRKEKRNFPLILESPSPNQTSLYFCASRGLGDEKLFFGSGTQLSVL.

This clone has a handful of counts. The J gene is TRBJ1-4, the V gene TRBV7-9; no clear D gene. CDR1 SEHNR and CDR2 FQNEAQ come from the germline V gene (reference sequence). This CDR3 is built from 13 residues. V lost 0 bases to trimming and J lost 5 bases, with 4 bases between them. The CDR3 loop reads CASSLAGNEKLFF. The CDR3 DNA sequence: TGTGCCAGCAGCTTAGCCGGGAATGAAAAACTGTTTTTT.

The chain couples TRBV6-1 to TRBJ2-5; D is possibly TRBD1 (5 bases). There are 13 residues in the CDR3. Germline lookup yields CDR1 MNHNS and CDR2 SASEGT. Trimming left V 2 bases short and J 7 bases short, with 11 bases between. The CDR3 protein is CASSERGGWTQYF. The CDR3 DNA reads TGTGCCAGCAGTGAAAGGGGTGGATGGACCCAGTACTTC.

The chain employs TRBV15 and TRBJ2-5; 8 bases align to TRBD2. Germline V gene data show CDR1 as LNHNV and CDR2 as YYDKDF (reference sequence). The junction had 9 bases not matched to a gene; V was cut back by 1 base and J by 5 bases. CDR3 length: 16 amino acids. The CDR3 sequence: CATSRGAGGSGETQYF. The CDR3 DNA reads TGTGCCACCAGCAGAGGGGCGGGGGGTTCAGGGGAGACCCAGTACTTC.

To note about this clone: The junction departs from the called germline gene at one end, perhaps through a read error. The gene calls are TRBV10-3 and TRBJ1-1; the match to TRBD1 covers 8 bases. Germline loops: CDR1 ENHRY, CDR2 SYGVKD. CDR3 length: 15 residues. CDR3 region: CAISESDRENAEAFF. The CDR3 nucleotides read TGTGCCATCAGTGAGTCGGACAGGGAGAACGCTGAAGCTTTCTTT.

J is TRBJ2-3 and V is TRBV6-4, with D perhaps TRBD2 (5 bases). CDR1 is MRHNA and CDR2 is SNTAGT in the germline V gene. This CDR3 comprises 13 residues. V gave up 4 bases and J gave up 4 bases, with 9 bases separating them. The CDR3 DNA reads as TGTGCCAGCAGTGCCGCGGAGGCAGATACGCAGTATTTT. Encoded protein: CASSAAEADTQYF.

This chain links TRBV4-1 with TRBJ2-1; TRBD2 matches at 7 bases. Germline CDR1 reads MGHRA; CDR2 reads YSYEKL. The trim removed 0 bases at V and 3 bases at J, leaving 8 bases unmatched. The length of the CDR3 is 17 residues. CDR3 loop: CASSQESGGTYYNEQFF. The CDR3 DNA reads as TGCGCCAGCAGCCAAGAATCGGGGGGAACATACTACAATGAGCAGTTCTTC.

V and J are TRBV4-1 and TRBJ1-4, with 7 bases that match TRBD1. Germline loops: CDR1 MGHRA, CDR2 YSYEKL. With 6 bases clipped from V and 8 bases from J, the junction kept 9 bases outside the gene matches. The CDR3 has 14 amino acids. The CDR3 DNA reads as TGCGCCAGCAGTCAAACAGGGGTAAGGGAAAAACTGTTTTTT. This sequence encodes CASSQTGVREKLFF.

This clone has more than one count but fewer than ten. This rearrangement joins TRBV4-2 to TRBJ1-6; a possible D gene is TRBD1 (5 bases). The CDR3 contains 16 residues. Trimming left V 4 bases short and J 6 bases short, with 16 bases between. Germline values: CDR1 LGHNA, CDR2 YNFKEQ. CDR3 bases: TGTGCCAGCAGCCTAAGGTCAGGGATCGGTAATTCACCCCTCCACTTT. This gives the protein CASSLRSGIGNSPLHF.

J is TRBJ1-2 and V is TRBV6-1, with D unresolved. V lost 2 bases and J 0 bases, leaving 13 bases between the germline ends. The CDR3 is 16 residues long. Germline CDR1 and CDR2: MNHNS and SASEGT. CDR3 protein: CASSEIGGGANYGYTF. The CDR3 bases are TGTGCCAGCAGTGAAATCGGAGGCGGGGCTAACTATGGCTACACCTTC.

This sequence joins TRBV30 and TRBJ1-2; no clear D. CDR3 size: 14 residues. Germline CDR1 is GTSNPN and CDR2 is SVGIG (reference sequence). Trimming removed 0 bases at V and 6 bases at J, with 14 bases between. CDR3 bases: TGTGCCTGGAGTGTATTGGTGGGCCGCGATGGCTACACCTTC. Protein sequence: CAWSVLVGRDGYTF.

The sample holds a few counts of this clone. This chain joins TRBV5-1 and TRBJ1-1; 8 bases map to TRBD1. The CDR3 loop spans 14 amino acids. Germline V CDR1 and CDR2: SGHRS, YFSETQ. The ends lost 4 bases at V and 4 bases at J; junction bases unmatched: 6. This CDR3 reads CASSLGQGGTEAFF. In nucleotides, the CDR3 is TGCGCCAGCAGCCTCGGACAGGGAGGCACTGAAGCTTTCTTT.

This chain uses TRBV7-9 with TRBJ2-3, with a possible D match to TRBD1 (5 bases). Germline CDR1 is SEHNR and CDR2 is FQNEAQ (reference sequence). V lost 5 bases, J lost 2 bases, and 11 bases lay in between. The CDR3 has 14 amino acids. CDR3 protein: CASSPQENTDTQYF. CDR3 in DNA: TGTGCCAGCAGCCCACAGGAAAACACAGATACGCAGTATTTT.

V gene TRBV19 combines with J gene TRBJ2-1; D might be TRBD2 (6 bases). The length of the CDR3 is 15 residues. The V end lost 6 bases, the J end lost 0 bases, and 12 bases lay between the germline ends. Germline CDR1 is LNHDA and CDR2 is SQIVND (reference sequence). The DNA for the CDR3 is TGTGCCAGTAGGGGAGGACATAGCTCCTACAATGAGCAGTTCTTC. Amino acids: CASRGGHSSYNEQFF.